Presented here are 15 T cell receptor beta chains from one specimen sequenced in a study of cytomegalovirus exposure and HLA in healthy donors. The data were produced by immunoSEQ multiplex PCR, yet TCRdb's version contains in-frame clones alone and is incomplete. The sample lists 250,000 to 400,000 clones, roughly 86% occurring once. The sequencing sample was made of PBMCs. The origin of the receptors is a man under 40 in good health and CMV-seronegative.

V and J are TRBV6-5 and TRBJ1-6; tentatively, D is TRBD1 (5 bases). There are 15 residues in the CDR3. Trimming cost V 5 bases and J 5 bases, with 13 bases left between them. CDR1 and CDR2 (germline): MNHEY, SVGAGI. The CDR3 spells CASSRGHSNNSPLHF. The CDR3, as DNA: TGTGCCAGCAGTCGCGGACATTCTAATAATTCACCCCTCCACTTT.

This clone was recorded a few times. The J gene is TRBJ2-7, the V gene TRBV11-2; D remains unclear. V was trimmed by 4 bases and J by 2 bases, leaving 3 bases between them. This CDR3 is built from 11 residues. Germline V CDR1 and CDR2: SGHAT, FQNNGV. As DNA, the CDR3 is TGTGCCAGCAGCTCGGCCTACGAGCAGTACTTC. Amino acids: CASSSAYEQYF. Variable domain in full (rest from reference TRBV11-2 and TRBJ2-7): EAGVAQSPRYKIIEKRQSVAFWCNPISGHATLYWYQQILGQGPKLLIQFQNNGVVDDSQLPKDRFSAERLKGVDSTLKIQPAKLEDSAVYLCASSSAYEQYFGPGTRLTVT.

The chain joins TRBV10-3 to TRBJ1-5; D is unresolved. V lost 4 bases to trimming and J lost 6 bases, with 10 bases between them. The CDR3 runs 13 residues. Germline-derived CDR1 and CDR2 are ENHRY and SYGVKD. Here the CDR3 reads CAISVSGSQPQHF. For the CDR3, the DNA is TGTGCCATCAGTGTTTCGGGTTCTCAGCCCCAGCATTTT.

This chain joins TRBV5-6 and TRBJ2-7; 9 bases align to TRBD2. V lost 0 bases to trimming and J lost 0 bases; unmatched junction nucleotides: 4. CDR1 SGHDT and CDR2 YYEEEE come from the germline V gene. The CDR3 totals 16 residues. DNA for the CDR3: TGTGCCAGCAGCTTGGACTGGCGGGGGGGCTCCTACGAGCAGTACTTC. Amino acid sequence: CASSLDWRGGSYEQYF.

The chain links TRBV7-8 to TRBJ2-1; TRBD2 is a possible D gene (6 bases). V lost 5 bases and J lost 4, with 12 bases in between. Germline V lookup: CDR1 SGHVS, CDR2 FQNEAQ. This CDR3 is built from 14 residues. The CDR3 bases are TGTGCCAGCAGCGTCATGGGGGGTTACAATGAGCAGTTCTTC. Its protein is CASSVMGGYNEQFF.

This sequence joins TRBV6-1 and TRBJ1-1; possibly TRBD1 for D (6 bases). CDR1 and CDR2 (germline): MNHNS, SASEGT. V lost 8 bases, J lost 0 bases, and 16 bases lay in between. This CDR3 region has 15 residues. CDR3 protein: CASQGGGYMNTEAFF. In DNA, the CDR3 is TGTGCCAGCCAAGGGGGGGGGTACATGAACACTGAAGCTTTCTTT.

The chain has TRBV7-8 and TRBJ2-5, with 8 positions matching TRBD1. The germline V gene encodes CDR1 SGHVS and CDR2 FQNEAQ. V lost 5 bases to trimming and J lost 13 bases; unmatched junction nucleotides: 12. The CDR3 has 13 residues. The CDR3 spells CASSRGQGRDRYF. The DNA for the CDR3 is TGTGCCAGCAGCCGAGGACAGGGTCGTGATCGGTACTTC.

This chain joins TRBV5-1 and TRBJ1-1; D ambiguous. This CDR3 comprises 14 residues. Germline V gene sequence: CDR1 SGHRS, CDR2 YFSETQ. The V end lost 1 base, the J end lost 1 base, and 8 bases lay between the germline ends. CDR3 sequence reads: CASSLSSGNTEAFF. CDR3 DNA: TGCGCCAGCAGCTTGTCTTCGGGGAACACTGAAGCTTTCTTT.

The chain is built from TRBV11-2 and TRBJ1-1; the D gene is possibly TRBD1 (6 bases). Trimming cost V 5 bases and J 4 bases, with 20 bases left between them. The CDR3 extends over 16 amino acids. Germline assignment: CDR1 SGHAT and CDR2 FQNNGV. The CDR3 sequence: CASSLTRGLRGTEAFF. Written as DNA, the CDR3 is TGTGCCAGCAGCCTTACGAGGGGGTTGAGAGGCACTGAAGCTTTCTTT.

V and J are TRBV4-1 and TRBJ2-4; 13 positions match TRBD2. The CDR3 runs 18 residues. The V segment lost 1 base and the J segment 3 bases; nucleotides outside the gene matches: 6. The germline V gene has CDR1 MGHRA and CDR2 YSYEKL. As DNA, the CDR3 is TGCGCCAGCAGCCAAGGACTAGCGGGGGGTGTGATCAAAAACATTCAGTACTTC. It codes for CASSQGLAGGVIKNIQYF.

The chain combines TRBV19 with TRBJ1-6, with a weak D call TRBD1 (6 bases). Germline V CDR1 and CDR2: LNHDA, SQIVND (reference sequence). This CDR3 comprises 12 residues. The ends were cut back, 10 bases at V and 6 bases at J, with 10 bases in the middle. In DNA form, the CDR3 reads TGTGCCACGGCAGGGGCTAATTCACCCCTCCACTTT. Translation: CATAGANSPLHF. The complete variable domain, with remaining parts taken from reference TRBV19 and TRBJ1-6, reads DGGITQSPKYLFRKEGQNVTLSCEQNLNHDAMYWYRQDPGQGLRLIYYSQIVNDFQKGDIAEGYSVSREKKESFPLTVTSAQKNPTAFYLCATAGANSPLHFGNGTRLTVT.

This chain links TRBV11-2 with TRBJ2-5; possibly TRBD1 for D (5 bases). Trimming left V 1 base short and J 9 bases short, with 12 bases between. The CDR3 length is 13 residues. Germline lookup yields CDR1 SGHAT and CDR2 FQNNGV. CDR3 coding DNA: TGTGCCAGCAGCTTAGGCATGGTAGGGGCCCAGTACTTC. It specifies CASSLGMVGAQYF.

The table lists this clone with a count of one. This sequence joins TRBV5-6 and TRBJ2-1, with 8 bases matching TRBD2. Germline V gene sequence: CDR1 SGHDT, CDR2 YYEEEE. The CDR3 contains 14 residues. After removal of 5 bases from V and 5 bases from J, the junction contained 6 bases not matched to a gene. The CDR3 region has the DNA TGTGCCAGCAGGTGGCGGGGGGTCAACAATGAGCAGTTCTTC. This sequence encodes CASRWRGVNNEQFF.

The chain combines TRBV7-2 with TRBJ1-5; D is unclear. The CDR3 spans 15 residues. Trimming took off 5 bases at V and 10 bases at J, with 21 bases between the two ends. CDR1 is SGHTA and CDR2 is FQGNSA in the germline V gene. CDR3 DNA: TGTGCCAGCAGCGACTGGGAGGGAACCACGAGCCCCCAGCATTTT. It encodes CASSDWEGTTSPQHF.

V and J are TRBV29-1 and TRBJ2-5, with D possibly matching TRBD1 (5 bases). The V gene lost 4 bases and the J gene lost 5 bases, with 11 bases spanning the gap. Germline V gene sequence: CDR1 SQVTM, CDR2 ANQGSEA. There are 12 residues in the CDR3. The CDR3 DNA reads as TGCAGCGTTGTTGTCAGGGCGGAGACCCAGTACTTC. Its translation: CSVVVRAETQYF.